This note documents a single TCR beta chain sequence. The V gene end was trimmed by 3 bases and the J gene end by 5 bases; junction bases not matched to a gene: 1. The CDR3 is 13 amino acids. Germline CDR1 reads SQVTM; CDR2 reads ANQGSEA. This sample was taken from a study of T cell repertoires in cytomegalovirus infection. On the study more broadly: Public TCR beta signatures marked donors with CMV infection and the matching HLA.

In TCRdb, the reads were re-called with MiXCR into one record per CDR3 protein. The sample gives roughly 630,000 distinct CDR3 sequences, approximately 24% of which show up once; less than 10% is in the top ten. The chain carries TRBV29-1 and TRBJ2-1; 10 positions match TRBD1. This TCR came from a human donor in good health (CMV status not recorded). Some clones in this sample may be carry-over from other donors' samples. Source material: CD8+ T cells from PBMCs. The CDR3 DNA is TGCAGCGTTGAGGGACAGGGGAACAATGAGCAGTTCTTC. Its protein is CSVEGQGNNEQFF.